A single sample is the source of the 26 T cell receptor beta chains below, sequenced in a study of blood T cells in healthy people across ages. A sample-barcoded 5' primer and a J-beta primer mix were used in a second PCR of roughly 7 to 11 cycles. TCRdb ran MiXCR on the 5' RACE reads and lists one entry per CDR3 protein. The sample consists of 910,000 or so distinct CDR3 sequences, 51% of them appearing once. Sequenced sample: blood. These receptors all stem from a woman aged 55-70 years in good health.

This chain links TRBV7-2 with TRBJ2-1; D is uncertain. The CDR3 totals 13 residues. Trimming removed 5 bases from V and 6 bases from J, with 11 bases in between. Germline lookup yields CDR1 SGHTA and CDR2 FQGNSA. CDR3 sequence reads: CASSPSRLNEQFF. CDR3 nucleotide sequence: TGTGCCAGCAGCCCCTCGAGGCTCAATGAGCAGTTCTTC.

The chain couples TRBV27 to TRBJ2-3; D is ambiguous. CDR1 and CDR2 (germline): MNHEY, SMNVEV (reference sequence). The CDR3 is 14 residues long. The germline V and J ends were trimmed by 3 bases and 2 bases, with 9 bases remaining between them. The CDR3 region has the DNA TGTGCCAGCAGTTTGTTTGGAAACACAGATACGCAGTATTTT. Amino acid sequence: CASSLFGNTDTQYF.

This clonotype showed up just a few times. The rearrangement uses TRBV29-1 and TRBJ2-3, with D perhaps matching TRBD2 (6 bases). Germline assignment: CDR1 SQVTM and CDR2 ANQGSEA. V dropped 7 bases and J dropped 3 bases, with 20 bases sitting between them. This CDR3 spans 15 amino acids. CDR3 sequence: CSAGGGIIGTDTQYF. Written as DNA, the CDR3 is TGCAGCGCTGGGGGAGGCATAATTGGTACAGATACGCAGTATTTT.

This clonotype was counted between two and nine times. This chain joins TRBV20-1 and TRBJ1-6; no clear D. The CDR3 consists of 10 residues. The germline V gene encodes CDR1 DFQATT and CDR2 SNEGSKA (reference sequence). Trimming shortened V by 0 bases and J by 11 bases, and 2 bases separated the two germline ends. The CDR3 protein is CSAREPPLHF. CDR3 bases: TGCAGTGCTAGAGAGCCACCCCTCCACTTT.

This clonotype came up a few times. A junction boundary mismatches the germline segment, possibly from a read error. J is TRBJ2-3 and V is TRBV12-3 or TRBV12-4; no firm D call. CDR3 length: 14 amino acids. Written as DNA, the CDR3 is TGTGCCAGCAGTTTAATTTCGGGCACGGATACGCAGTATTTT. This sequence encodes CASSLISGTDTQYF.

V and J are TRBV4-1 and TRBJ2-1; D uncertain. Germline values: CDR1 MGHRA, CDR2 YSYEKL. This CDR3 is built from 15 residues. V shed 1 base and J shed 3 bases, with 10 bases lying between them. CDR3 amino acids: CASSQGPANYNEQFF. Written as DNA, the CDR3 is TGCGCCAGCAGCCAAGGACCTGCTAACTACAATGAGCAGTTCTTC.

For this clonotype: An end of the junction differs from the germline gene, which may be a read error. The chain is built from TRBV4-1 and TRBJ2-7; D unresolved. This CDR3 is built from 14 residues. Per the germline V gene, CDR1 is MGHRA and CDR2 is YSYEKL. The CDR3 here is CASSQVPGSDEQYF. The DNA for the CDR3 is TGCGCCAGCAGCCAAGTTCCAGGCTCCGACGAGCAGTACTTC.

This clonotype appeared a few times. The chain uses TRBV5-1 and TRBJ2-3, with D possibly matching TRBD1 (5 bases). CDR3 length: 16 amino acids. Germline assignment: CDR1 SGHRS and CDR2 YFSETQ. V dropped 1 base and J dropped 0 bases, with 12 bases sitting between them. CDR3 sequence: CASSLTRDTSTDTQYF. In DNA, the CDR3 is TGCGCCAGCAGCTTGACCAGGGATACTAGCACAGATACGCAGTATTTT.

V and J are TRBV11-2 and TRBJ2-7, with no clear D. TRBJ2-5 matches the DNA end more closely, so the J call is doubtful. The germline gives CDR1 SGHAT, CDR2 FQNNGV. This CDR3 region has 14 residues. The DNA for the CDR3 is TGTGCCAGCAGCTTCTCGACCCCGAAAGAGACCCAGTACTTC. Protein product: CASSFSTPKETQYF.

This clonotype has only a few counts. The CDR3, as DNA: TGTGCCAGCAGCTACCGGGACAGAGCCACAGATACGCAGTATTTT. Its protein is CASSYRDRATDTQYF. J is TRBJ2-3 and V is TRBV7-2; TRBD1 agrees at 7 bases. The germline V gene has CDR1 SGHTA and CDR2 FQGNSA. V dropped 4 bases and J dropped 2; count of bases not matched to a gene: 6. The CDR3 spans 15 residues. The entire variable domain, with the rest obtained from reference TRBV7-2 and TRBJ2-3, is as follows: GAGVSQSPSNKVTEKGKDVELRCDPISGHTALYWYRQSLGQGLEFLIYFQGNSAPDKSGLPSDRFSAERTGGSVSTLTIQRTQQEDSAVYLCASSYRDRATDTQYFGPGTRLTVL.

This clonotype occurred a few times. The V and J genes are TRBV5-6 and TRBJ2-3; D is undetermined. Germline-derived CDR1 and CDR2 are SGHDT and YYEEEE. The germline V and J ends were trimmed by 4 bases and 10 bases, with 13 bases remaining between them. The CDR3 spans 12 residues. The CDR3 region has the DNA TGTGCCAGCAGCCCTGGGTTAAATGCGCAGTATTTT. Encoded protein: CASSPGLNAQYF.

This clonotype was picked up a small number of times. The chain employs TRBV10-2 and TRBJ1-6; 9 nucleotides match TRBD1. The CDR3 sequence is 13 residues long. The J segment lost 10 bases and the V segment lost 6 bases, leaving 4 bases of the junction unmatched. CDR1 is WSHSY, CDR2 SAAADI, per germline. CDR3 sequence (DNA): TGCGCCAGCAGCGGGGACAGGGACTCACCCCTCCACTTT. Residues: CASSGDRDSPLHF.

The chain employs TRBV27 and TRBJ1-6; D remains unclear. Germline CDR1 and CDR2: MNHEY and SMNVEV (reference sequence). The V gene lost 3 bases and the J gene lost 3 bases, with 6 bases spanning the gap. This CDR3 spans 14 amino acids. This CDR3 is CASSLGYYNSPLHF. For the CDR3, the DNA is TGTGCCAGCAGTTTGGGCTACTATAATTCACCCCTCCACTTT.

The sample holds one count of this clonotype. The rearrangement uses TRBV6-5 and TRBJ1-1, with D possibly being TRBD1 (6 bases). Trimming stripped 5 bases from V and 8 bases from J, with 12 bases between. Germline-derived CDR1 and CDR2 are MNHEY and SVGAGI. The CDR3 is made up of 12 amino acids. The CDR3 protein is CASSETGREAFF. The CDR3 nucleotides read TGTGCCAGCAGTGAAACAGGGAGAGAAGCTTTCTTT.

The chain carries TRBV4-1 and TRBJ2-7; 9 positions match TRBD1. Germline trimming cut 2 bases from V and 3 bases from J; bases unmatched to any gene: 5. The CDR3 covers 15 residues. Germline loops: CDR1 MGHRA, CDR2 YSYEKL. DNA for the CDR3: TGCGCCAGCAGCCAACCACAGGGGGCCATCTACGAGCAGTACTTC. It is translated as CASSQPQGAIYEQYF.

The chain carries TRBV2 and TRBJ1-4, with D perhaps TRBD1 (5 bases). Trimming left V 6 bases short and J 7 bases short, with 21 bases between. This CDR3 is 16 amino acids long. Germline CDR1 is SNHLY and CDR2 is FYNNEI. CDR3 sequence (DNA): TGTGCCAGCAGCCTCAGTGGGGGGTATCGGGCTGAAAAACTGTTTTTT. Translated, it gives CASSLSGGYRAEKLFF.

The V gene is TRBV9, the J gene TRBJ2-6; D is perhaps TRBD1 (5 bases). Germline-derived CDR1 and CDR2 are SGDLS and YYNGEE. V gave up 1 base and J gave up 4 bases, with 9 bases separating them. The CDR3 runs to 15 residues. CDR3 protein: CASSVTTGGANVLTF. The CDR3 region has the DNA TGTGCCAGCAGCGTAACCACAGGAGGGGCCAACGTCCTGACTTTC.

The chain carries TRBV11-2 and TRBJ2-1, with 10 nucleotides matching TRBD2. There are 16 residues in the CDR3. Germline lookup yields CDR1 SGHAT and CDR2 FQNNGV. J lost 7 bases, V lost 5 bases, and 11 bases had no gene match. The chain's CDR3 is CASSPSGLAAPNEQFF. The CDR3 DNA is TGTGCCAGCAGCCCAAGTGGACTAGCGGCGCCTAATGAGCAGTTCTTC.

This clonotype was observed many times. The chain employs TRBV7-2 and TRBJ2-1; a possible D gene is TRBD2 (6 bases). With 1 base removed from V and 0 bases from J, the gap between germline ends came to 10 bases. The CDR3 sequence is 16 residues long. Per the germline V gene, CDR1 is SGHTA and CDR2 is FQGNSA. The CDR3 DNA reads TGTGCCAGCAGCTTAGGGGCGGGGAACTCCTACAATGAGCAGTTCTTC. Translated, it gives CASSLGAGNSYNEQFF.

CDR3 protein: CASSRGLLGTEQYF. CDR3 nucleotide sequence: TGTGCCAGCAGTCGCGGACTGCTAGGAACCGAGCAGTACTTC. The rearrangement links TRBV28 to TRBJ2-7, with D possibly TRBD2 on 5 matching bases. The CDR3 extends over 14 amino acids. Germline-derived CDR1 and CDR2 are MDHEN and SYDVKM. V dropped 5 bases and J dropped 6 bases, with 17 bases sitting between them.

This clonotype was seen only a few times. The chain combines TRBV11-2 with TRBJ2-5; D perhaps matches TRBD2 (5 bases). There are 12 residues in the CDR3. The germline V and J ends were trimmed by 5 bases and 3 bases, with 7 bases remaining between them. From germline, CDR1 is SGHAT and CDR2 FQNNGV. The CDR3 DNA reads as TGTGCCAGCAGCCACGGGGAAGAGACCCAGTACTTC. Amino acid sequence: CASSHGEETQYF.

This clonotype was counted between two and nine times. The chain links TRBV7-9 to TRBJ2-7; 11 nucleotides line up with TRBD2. After removal of 3 bases from V and 2 bases from J, the junction contained 9 bases not matched to a gene. CDR1 is SEHNR and CDR2 is FQNEAQ in the germline V gene (reference sequence). The CDR3 is 17 residues long. The CDR3 nucleotides read TGTGCCAGCAGCTTCTACCCTAGCGGGAGGTACACCTACGAGCAGTACTTC. Protein product: CASSFYPSGRYTYEQYF. Looking up the rest from reference TRBV7-9 and TRBJ2-7 gives the full variable domain: DTGVSQNPRHKITKRGQNVTFRCDPISEHNRLYWYRQTLGQGPEFLTYFQNEAQLEKSRLLSDRFSAERPKGSFSTLEIQRTEQGDSAMYLCASSFYPSGRYTYEQYFGPGTRLTVT.

The chain couples TRBV20-1 to TRBJ2-7; D tentatively reads TRBD1 or TRBD2 (5 bases each). The germline V gene has CDR1 DFQATT and CDR2 SNEGSKA (reference sequence). The V end was cut by 3 bases, the J end by 0 bases, with 6 bases between. The CDR3 runs 12 residues. CDR3 in amino acids: CSASGASYEQYF. CDR3 sequence (DNA): TGCAGTGCTAGCGGGGCCTCCTACGAGCAGTACTTC.

The V and J genes are TRBV2 and TRBJ2-3; 8 bases are a match to TRBD2. Germline CDR1 reads SNHLY; CDR2 reads FYNNEI. This CDR3 region has 16 residues. V was clipped by 10 bases and J by 2 bases; unmatched bases: 14. The CDR3 region is CAILRAGGSITDTQYF. The CDR3 nucleotides read TGTGCCATCCTACGGGCGGGAGGAAGCATCACAGATACGCAGTATTTT.

The rearrangement uses TRBV6-5 and TRBJ2-1, with D possibly being TRBD1 (6 bases). V was clipped by 9 bases and J by 7 bases, with 13 bases between them. The germline V gene has CDR1 MNHEY and CDR2 SVGAGI. The CDR3 length is 12 residues. The CDR3 protein is CARKQGENEQFF. DNA of the CDR3: TGTGCCAGAAAACAGGGTGAAAATGAGCAGTTCTTC.

There are a few counts of this clonotype. The chain joins TRBV28 to TRBJ1-5; TRBD1 agrees at 11 bases. The CDR3 runs to 15 residues. Germline values: CDR1 MDHEN, CDR2 SYDVKM. Trimming took 2 bases from V and 5 from J; bases not matched to a gene: 2. The chain's CDR3 is CASSLGGQGDQPQHF. CDR3 sequence (DNA): TGTGCCAGCAGTTTAGGGGGACAGGGGGATCAGCCCCAGCATTTT.